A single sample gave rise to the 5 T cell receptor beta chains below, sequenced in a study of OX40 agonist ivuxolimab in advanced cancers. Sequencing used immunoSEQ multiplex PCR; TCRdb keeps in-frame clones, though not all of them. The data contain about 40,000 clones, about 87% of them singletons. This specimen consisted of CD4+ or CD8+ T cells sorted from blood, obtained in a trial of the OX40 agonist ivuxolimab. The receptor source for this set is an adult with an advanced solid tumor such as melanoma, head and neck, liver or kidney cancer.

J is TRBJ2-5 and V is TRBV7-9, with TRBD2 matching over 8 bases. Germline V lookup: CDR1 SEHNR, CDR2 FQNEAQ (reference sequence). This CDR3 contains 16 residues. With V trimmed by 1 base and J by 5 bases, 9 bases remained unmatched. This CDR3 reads CASSLEILAASETQYF. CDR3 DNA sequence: TGTGCCAGCAGCTTAGAGATACTAGCGGCGTCTGAGACCCAGTACTTC.

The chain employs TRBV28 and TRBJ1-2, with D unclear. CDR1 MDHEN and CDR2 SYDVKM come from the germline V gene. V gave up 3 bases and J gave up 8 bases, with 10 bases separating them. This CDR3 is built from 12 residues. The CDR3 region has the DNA TGTGCCAGCAGTTTCGACGGGCCCGGCTACACCTTC. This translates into CASSFDGPGYTF.

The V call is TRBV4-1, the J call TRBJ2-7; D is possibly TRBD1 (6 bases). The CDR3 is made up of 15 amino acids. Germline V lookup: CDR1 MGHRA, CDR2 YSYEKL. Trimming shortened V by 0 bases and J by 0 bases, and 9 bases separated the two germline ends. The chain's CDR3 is CASSQDIRGSYEQYF. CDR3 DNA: TGCGCCAGCAGCCAAGATATCAGGGGCTCCTACGAGCAGTACTTC.

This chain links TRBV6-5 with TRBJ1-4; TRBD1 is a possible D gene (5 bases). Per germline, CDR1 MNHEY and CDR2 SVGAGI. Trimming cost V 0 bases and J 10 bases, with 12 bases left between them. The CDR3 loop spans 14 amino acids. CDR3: CASSYSGWGGKLFF. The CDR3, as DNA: TGTGCCAGCAGTTACTCAGGTTGGGGGGGAAAACTGTTTTTT.

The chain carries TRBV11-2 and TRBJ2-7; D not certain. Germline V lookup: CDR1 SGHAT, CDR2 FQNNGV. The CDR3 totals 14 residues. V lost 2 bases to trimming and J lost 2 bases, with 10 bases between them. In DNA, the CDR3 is TGTGCCAGCAGCTTAACGGAGATGCCCTACGAGCAGTACTTC. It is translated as CASSLTEMPYEQYF. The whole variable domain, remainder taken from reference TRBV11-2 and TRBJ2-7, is EAGVAQSPRYKIIEKRQSVAFWCNPISGHATLYWYQQILGQGPKLLIQFQNNGVVDDSQLPKDRFSAERLKGVDSTLKIQPAKLEDSAVYLCASSLTEMPYEQYFGPGTRLTVT.